Listed here is a single TCR beta chain. The data were obtained in a study of blood T cell repertoires in COVID-19. V lost 6 bases and J 1 base, leaving 12 bases between the germline ends. The germline V gene has CDR1 MDHEN and CDR2 SYDVKM. The CDR3 sequence is 14 residues long. How the authors handled the data: Researchers report that nucleated cell counts were estimated from reference gene primer amplification. TCRdb's copy holds only in-frame clones and misses some; the assay was immunoSEQ multiplex PCR. V, J and clone size derive from that table, while D and trimming were established from the DNA sequence. The data show about 410,000 clones, roughly nine tenths seen once. Everyone who took part was about 18 to 90 years old, and they came from about 23 US areas. Recovery meant two consecutive negative NP/OP PCR tests, professional clearance, or resolved symptoms.

The origin of this receptor is a woman under 40 who had recovered from COVID-19. The chain employs TRBV28 and TRBJ2-5; D might be TRBD1 (6 bases). Material: PBMCs or T cells enriched from blood (not recorded which). The CDR3 DNA follows: TGTGCCAGCAGGACAGGCAGCATCCAAGAGACCCAGTACTTC. This encodes CASRTGSIQETQYF.